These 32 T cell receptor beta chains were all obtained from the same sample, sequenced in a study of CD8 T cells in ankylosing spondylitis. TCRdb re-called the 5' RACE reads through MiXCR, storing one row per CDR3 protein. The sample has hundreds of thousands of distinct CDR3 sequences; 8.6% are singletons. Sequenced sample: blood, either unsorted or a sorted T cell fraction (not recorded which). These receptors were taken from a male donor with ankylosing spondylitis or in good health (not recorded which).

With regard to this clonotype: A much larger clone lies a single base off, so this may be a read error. The CDR3 spells CASNYRDLTAEDFF. CDR3 in DNA: TGTGCCAGCAACTATCGGGACCTAACGGCTGAAGATTTCTTT. The V gene is TRBV7-9, the J gene TRBJ1-1, with D perhaps matching TRBD1 (5 bases). This CDR3 comprises 14 residues. Germline CDR1 is SEHNR and CDR2 is FQNEAQ (reference sequence).

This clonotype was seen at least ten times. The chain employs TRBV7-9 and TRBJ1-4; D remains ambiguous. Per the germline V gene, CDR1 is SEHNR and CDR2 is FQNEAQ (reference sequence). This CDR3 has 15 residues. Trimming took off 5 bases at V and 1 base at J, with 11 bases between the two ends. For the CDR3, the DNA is TGTGCCAGCAGCCCGGGAGGGCAAACTAATGAAAAACTGTTTTTT. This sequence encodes CASSPGGQTNEKLFF.

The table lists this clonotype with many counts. The DNA of the CDR3 is TGTGCCAGCAGTGAAACGCGGGTGAAACACAATGAGCAGTTCTTC. Protein: CASSETRVKHNEQFF. V is TRBV6-1 and J is TRBJ2-1; the D gene is possibly TRBD2 (5 bases). This CDR3 contains 15 residues. The V end was cut by 2 bases, the J end by 5 bases, with 13 bases between. From germline, CDR1 is MNHNS and CDR2 SASEGT.

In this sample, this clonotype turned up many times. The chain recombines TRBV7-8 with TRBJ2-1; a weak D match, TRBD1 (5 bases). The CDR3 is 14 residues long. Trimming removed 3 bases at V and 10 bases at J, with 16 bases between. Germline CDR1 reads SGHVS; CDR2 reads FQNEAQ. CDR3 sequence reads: CASSLGQTFEEQFF. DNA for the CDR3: TGTGCCAGCAGCTTGGGGCAGACGTTCGAGGAGCAGTTCTTC.

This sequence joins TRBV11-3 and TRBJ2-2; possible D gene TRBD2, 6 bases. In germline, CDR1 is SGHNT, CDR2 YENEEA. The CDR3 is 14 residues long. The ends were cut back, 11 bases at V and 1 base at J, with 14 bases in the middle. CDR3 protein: CAVRRGENTGELFF. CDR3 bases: TGTGCCGTCCGGCGGGGCGAGAACACCGGGGAGCTGTTTTTT.

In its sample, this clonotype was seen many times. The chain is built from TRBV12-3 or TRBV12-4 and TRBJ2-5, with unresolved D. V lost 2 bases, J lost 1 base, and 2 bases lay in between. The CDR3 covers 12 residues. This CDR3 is CASSLLQETQYF. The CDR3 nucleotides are TGTGCCAGCAGTTTACTCCAAGAGACCCAGTACTTC.

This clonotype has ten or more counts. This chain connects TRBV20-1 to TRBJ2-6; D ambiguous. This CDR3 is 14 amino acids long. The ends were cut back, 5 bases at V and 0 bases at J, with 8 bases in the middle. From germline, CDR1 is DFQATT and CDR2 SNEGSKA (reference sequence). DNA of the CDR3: TGCAGTGCTGGTCGTGACTCTGGGGCCAACGTCCTGACTTTC. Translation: CSAGRDSGANVLTF.

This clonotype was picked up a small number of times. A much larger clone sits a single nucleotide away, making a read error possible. The CDR3 nucleotides are TGTGCCAGCAGCCGCAGGGGCTCTAACCCTGAAGCTTTCTTT. The encoded protein is CASSRRGSNPEAFF. The V and J genes are TRBV7-2 and TRBJ1-1; D might be TRBD1 (6 bases). The CDR3 is made up of 14 amino acids. Trimming left V 5 bases short and J 6 bases short, with 16 bases between. CDR1 and CDR2 from the germline V gene are SGHTA and FQGNSA. The whole variable domain, remainder taken from reference TRBV7-2 and TRBJ1-1, is GAGVSQSPSNKVTEKGKDVELRCDPISGHTALYWYRQSLGQGLEFLIYFQGNSAPDKSGLPSDRFSAERTGGSVSTLTIQRTQQEDSAVYLCASSRRGSNPEAFFGQGTRLTVV.

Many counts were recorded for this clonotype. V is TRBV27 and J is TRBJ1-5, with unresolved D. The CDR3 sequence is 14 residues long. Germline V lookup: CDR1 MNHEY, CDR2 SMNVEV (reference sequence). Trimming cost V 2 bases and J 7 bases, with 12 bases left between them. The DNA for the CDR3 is TGTGCCAGCAGTTTACGGAGCTATTTACAGCCCCAGCATTTT. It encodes CASSLRSYLQPQHF.

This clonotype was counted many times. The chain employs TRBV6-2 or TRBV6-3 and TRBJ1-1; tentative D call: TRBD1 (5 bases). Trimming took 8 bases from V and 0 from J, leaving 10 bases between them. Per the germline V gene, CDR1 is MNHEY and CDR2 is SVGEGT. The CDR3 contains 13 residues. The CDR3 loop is CASGAKMNTEAFF. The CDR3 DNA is TGTGCCAGCGGGGCTAAAATGAACACTGAAGCTTTCTTT.

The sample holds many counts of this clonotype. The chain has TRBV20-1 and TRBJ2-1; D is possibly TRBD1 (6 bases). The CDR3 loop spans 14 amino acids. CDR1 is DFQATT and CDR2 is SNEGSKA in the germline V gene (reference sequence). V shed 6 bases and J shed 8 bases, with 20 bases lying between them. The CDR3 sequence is CSAKQGSGNDEQFF. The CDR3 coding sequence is TGCAGTGCAAAACAGGGCTCGGGTAACGATGAGCAGTTCTTC.

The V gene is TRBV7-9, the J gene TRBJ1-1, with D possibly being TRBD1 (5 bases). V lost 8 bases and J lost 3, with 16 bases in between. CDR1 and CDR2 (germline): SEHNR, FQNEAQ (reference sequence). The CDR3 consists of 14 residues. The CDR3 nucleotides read TGTGCCAGCTGCGCGGGGGGACCTTACACTGAAGCTTTCTTT. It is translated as CASCAGGPYTEAFF.

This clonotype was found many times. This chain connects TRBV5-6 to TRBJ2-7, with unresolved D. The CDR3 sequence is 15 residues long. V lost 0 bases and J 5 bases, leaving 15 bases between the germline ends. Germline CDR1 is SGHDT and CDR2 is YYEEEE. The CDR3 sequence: CASSLGGGLQDEQYF. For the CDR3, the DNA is TGTGCCAGCAGCTTGGGAGGCGGATTACAAGACGAGCAGTACTTC.

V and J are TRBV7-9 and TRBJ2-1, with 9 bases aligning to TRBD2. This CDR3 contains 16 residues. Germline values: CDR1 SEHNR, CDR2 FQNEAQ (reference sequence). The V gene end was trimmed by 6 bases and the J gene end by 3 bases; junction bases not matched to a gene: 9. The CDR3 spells CASRGRRAGGYNEQFF. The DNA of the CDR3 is TGTGCCAGCAGAGGCCGCCGAGCGGGAGGCTACAATGAGCAGTTCTTC. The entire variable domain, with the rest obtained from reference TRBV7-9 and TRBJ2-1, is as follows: DTGVSQNPRHKITKRGQNVTFRCDPISEHNRLYWYRQTLGQGPEFLTYFQNEAQLEKSRLLSDRFSAERPKGSFSTLEIQRTEQGDSAMYLCASRGRRAGGYNEQFFGPGTRLTVL.

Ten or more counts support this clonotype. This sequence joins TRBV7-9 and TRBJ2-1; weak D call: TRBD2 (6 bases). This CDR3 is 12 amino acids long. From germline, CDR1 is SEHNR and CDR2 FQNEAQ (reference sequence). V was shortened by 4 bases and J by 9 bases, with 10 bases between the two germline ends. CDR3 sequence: CASSSRESEQFF. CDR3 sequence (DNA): TGTGCCAGCAGCTCCCGGGAGTCTGAGCAGTTCTTC.

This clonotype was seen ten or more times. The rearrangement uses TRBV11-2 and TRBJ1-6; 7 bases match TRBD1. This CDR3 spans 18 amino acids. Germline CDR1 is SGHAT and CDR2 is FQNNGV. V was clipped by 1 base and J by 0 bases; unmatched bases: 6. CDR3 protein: CASSLGPGQSSYNSPLHF. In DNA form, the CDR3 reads TGTGCCAGCAGCTTAGGTCCGGGACAGAGCTCCTATAATTCACCCCTCCACTTT.

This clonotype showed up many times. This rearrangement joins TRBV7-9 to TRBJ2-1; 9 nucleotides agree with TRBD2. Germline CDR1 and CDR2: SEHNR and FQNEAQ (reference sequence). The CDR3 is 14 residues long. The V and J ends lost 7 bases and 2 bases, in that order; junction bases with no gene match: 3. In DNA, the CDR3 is TGTGCCAGCACGCTAGCGGGGACCTACAATGAGCAGTTCTTC. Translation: CASTLAGTYNEQFF.

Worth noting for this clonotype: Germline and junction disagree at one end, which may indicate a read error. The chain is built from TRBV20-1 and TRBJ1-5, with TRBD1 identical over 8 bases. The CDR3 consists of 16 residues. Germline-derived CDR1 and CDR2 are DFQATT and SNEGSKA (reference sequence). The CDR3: CSARLQGAGSNQPLHF. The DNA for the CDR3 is TGCAGTGCTAGGCTCCAGGGGGCTGGGAGCAATCAGCCCCTGCATTTT.

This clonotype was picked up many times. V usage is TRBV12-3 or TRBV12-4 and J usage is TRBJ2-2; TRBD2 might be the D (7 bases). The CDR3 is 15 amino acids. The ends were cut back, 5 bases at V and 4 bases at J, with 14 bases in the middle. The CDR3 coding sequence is TGTGCCAGCAGTCAAAACAGGGAGGGCACCGGGGAGCTGTTTTTT. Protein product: CASSQNREGTGELFF.

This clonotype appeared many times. The CDR3 nucleotides read TGTGCCAGCAGTTACTCGACCGGGACAGGGGGAAATTCACCCCTCCACTTT. It codes for CASSYSTGTGGNSPLHF. The J gene is TRBJ1-6, the V gene TRBV6-5; 11 positions match TRBD1. The CDR3 is 17 residues long. Germline trimming cut 0 bases from V and 7 bases from J; bases unmatched to any gene: 5. Germline CDR1 and CDR2: MNHEY and SVGAGI.

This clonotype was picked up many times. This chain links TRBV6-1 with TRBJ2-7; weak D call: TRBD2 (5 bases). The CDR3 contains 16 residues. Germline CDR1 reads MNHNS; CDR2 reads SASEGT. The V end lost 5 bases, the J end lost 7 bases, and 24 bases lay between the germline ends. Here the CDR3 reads CASSSPREQNFREQYF. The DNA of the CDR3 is TGTGCCAGCAGTAGCCCCCGGGAACAGAACTTCAGGGAGCAGTACTTC.

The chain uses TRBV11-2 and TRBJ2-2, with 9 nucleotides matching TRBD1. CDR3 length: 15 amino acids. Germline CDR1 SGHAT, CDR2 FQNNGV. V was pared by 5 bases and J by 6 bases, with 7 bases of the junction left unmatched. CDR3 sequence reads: CASSTRDRDPGELFF. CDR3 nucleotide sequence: TGTGCCAGCAGCACCCGGGACAGGGACCCCGGGGAGCTGTTTTTT.

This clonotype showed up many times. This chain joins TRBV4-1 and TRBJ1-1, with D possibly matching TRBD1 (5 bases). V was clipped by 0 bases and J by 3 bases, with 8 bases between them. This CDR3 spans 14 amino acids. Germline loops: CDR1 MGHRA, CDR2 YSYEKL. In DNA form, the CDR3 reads TGCGCCAGCAGCCAAGACCAGGGCTACACTGAAGCTTTCTTT. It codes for CASSQDQGYTEAFF.

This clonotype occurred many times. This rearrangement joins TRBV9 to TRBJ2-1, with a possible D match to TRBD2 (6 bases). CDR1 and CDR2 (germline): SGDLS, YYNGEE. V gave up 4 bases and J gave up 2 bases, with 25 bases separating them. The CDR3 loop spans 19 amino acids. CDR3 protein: CASSFRAGREAGTYNEQFF. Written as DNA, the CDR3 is TGTGCCAGCAGCTTCCGAGCCGGCAGGGAAGCGGGTACCTACAATGAGCAGTTCTTC.

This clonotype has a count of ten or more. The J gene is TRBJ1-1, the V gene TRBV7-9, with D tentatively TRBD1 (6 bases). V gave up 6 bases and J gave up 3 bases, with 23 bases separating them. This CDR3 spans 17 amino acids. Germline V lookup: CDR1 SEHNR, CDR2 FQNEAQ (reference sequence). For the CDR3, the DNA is TGTGCCAGCAGTCCGGGGTTGGGGGGGCCTTTCGACACTGAAGCTTTCTTT. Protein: CASSPGLGGPFDTEAFF.

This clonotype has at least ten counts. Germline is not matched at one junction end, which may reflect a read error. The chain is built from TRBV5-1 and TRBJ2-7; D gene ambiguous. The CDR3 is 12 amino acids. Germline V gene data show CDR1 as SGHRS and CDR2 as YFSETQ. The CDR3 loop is CASSLEGYEQYF. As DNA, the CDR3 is TGTGCCAGCAGCTTAGAAGGGTACGAGCAGTACTTC.

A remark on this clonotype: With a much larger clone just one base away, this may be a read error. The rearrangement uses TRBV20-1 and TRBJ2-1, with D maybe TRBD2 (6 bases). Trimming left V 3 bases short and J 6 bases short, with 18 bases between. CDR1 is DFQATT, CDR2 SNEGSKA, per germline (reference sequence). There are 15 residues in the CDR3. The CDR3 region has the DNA TGCAGTGCTAGGATGGCGGGACGGATCTGCAATGAGCAGTTCTTC. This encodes CSARMAGRICNEQFF.

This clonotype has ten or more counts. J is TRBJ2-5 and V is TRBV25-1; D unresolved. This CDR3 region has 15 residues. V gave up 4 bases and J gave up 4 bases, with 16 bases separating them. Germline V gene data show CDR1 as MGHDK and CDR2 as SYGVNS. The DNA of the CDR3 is TGTGCCAGCAGTGCGAATGATCCTTACCCAGAGACCCAGTACTTC. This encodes CASSANDPYPETQYF. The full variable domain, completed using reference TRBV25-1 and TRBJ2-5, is EADIYQTPRYLVIGTGKKITLECSQTMGHDKMYWYQQDPGMELHLIHYSYGVNSTEKGDLSSESTVSRIRTEHFPLTLESARPSHTSQYLCASSANDPYPETQYFGPGTRLLVL.

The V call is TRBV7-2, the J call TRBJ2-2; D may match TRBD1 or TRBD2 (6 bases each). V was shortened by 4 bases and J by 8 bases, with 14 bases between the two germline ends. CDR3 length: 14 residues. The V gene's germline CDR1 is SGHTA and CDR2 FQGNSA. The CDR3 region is CASSSRGRRGELFF. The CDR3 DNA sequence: TGTGCCAGCAGCTCCCGGGGGCGCAGGGGGGAGCTGTTTTTT.

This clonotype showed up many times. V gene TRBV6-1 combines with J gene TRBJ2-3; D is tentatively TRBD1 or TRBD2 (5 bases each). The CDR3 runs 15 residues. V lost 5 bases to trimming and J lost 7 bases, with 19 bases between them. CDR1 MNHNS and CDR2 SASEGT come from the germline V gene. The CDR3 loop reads CASSQMGRAGNTQYF. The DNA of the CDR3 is TGTGCCAGCAGTCAAATGGGGCGGGCAGGCAATACGCAGTATTTT.

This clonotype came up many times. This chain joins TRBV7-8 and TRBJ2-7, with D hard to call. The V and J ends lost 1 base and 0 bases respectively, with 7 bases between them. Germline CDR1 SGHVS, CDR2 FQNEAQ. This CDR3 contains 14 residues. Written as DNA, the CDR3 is TGTGCCAGCAGCTTAGAGGTTATCTCCTACGAGCAGTACTTC. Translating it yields CASSLEVISYEQYF.

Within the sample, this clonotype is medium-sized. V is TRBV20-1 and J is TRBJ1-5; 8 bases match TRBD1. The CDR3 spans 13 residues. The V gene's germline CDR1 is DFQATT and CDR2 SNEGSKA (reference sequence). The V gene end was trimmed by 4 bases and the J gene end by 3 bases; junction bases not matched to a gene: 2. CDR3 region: CSATGGSNQPQHF. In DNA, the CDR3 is TGCAGTGCTACAGGGGGCTCCAATCAGCCCCAGCATTTT.